This is a list of T cell receptor beta chains from one sample in a study of glioma-infiltrating T cells. Via MiXCR, TCRdb re-called the multiplex PCR reads, giving one row per CDR3 protein. This sample has about 380,000 distinct CDR3 sequences, with roughly two fifths found just once. The sequencing sample was made of glioma tissue, nonneoplastic brain tissue, or PBMCs (not recorded which). The receptor set was obtained from a human donor with low-grade glioma or glioblastoma, undergoing nonglioma brain surgery, or in good health (not recorded which). Each CDR3 is given with its conserved first and last residue. Fields, in order: V gene, J gene, clone size, D gene, CDR3 DNA, CDR3 protein. D genes are given only for firm matches. Where a row states a size, it is once, few, many or the class of an expanded clone; other rows omit it.

V gene: TRBV7-9; J gene: TRBJ1-1; clone size: NA; D gene: NA; CDR3 DNA: TGTGCCAGCAGCTCGACCCCCGTTACCCGGGAGAACACTGAAGCTTTCTTT; CDR3 protein: CASSSTPVTRENTEAFF
V gene: TRBV4-3; J gene: TRBJ2-1; clone size: few; D gene: TRBD1; CDR3 DNA: TGCGCCAGCAGCCATGACAGGGTCTCCTACAATGAGCAGTTCTTC; CDR3 protein: CASSHDRVSYNEQFF
V gene: TRBV28; J gene: TRBJ1-5; clone size: NA; D gene: NA; CDR3 DNA: TGTGCCAGCAGTAGGGGCAGCAATCAGCCCCAGCATTTT; CDR3 protein: CASSRGSNQPQHF
V gene: TRBV15; J gene: TRBJ2-7; clone size: NA; D gene: NA; CDR3 DNA: TGTGCCACCAGCGGGTGTGGCGACTCCTACGAGCAGTACTTC; CDR3 protein: CATSGCGDSYEQYF
V gene: TRBV5-4; J gene: TRBJ2-1; clone size: NA; D gene: NA; CDR3 DNA: TGTGCCAGCAGCTCTCCCCGGGCGGCTAATGAGCAGTTCTTC; CDR3 protein: CASSSPRAANEQFF
V gene: TRBV4-1; J gene: TRBJ2-7; clone size: NA; D gene: NA; CDR3 DNA: TGCGCCAGCAGCCAAGAATATGTAGAATCTTACGAGCAGTACTTC; CDR3 protein: CASSQEYVESYEQYF
V gene: TRBV5-4; J gene: TRBJ2-3; clone size: NA; D gene: NA; CDR3 DNA: TGTGCCAGCAGCCTACCGGGACAAGGGGCCACAGATACGCAGTATTTT; CDR3 protein: CASSLPGQGATDTQYF
V gene: TRBV20-1; J gene: TRBJ2-1; clone size: NA; D gene: TRBD2; CDR3 DNA: TGCAGTGCTAGGGGGACTAGTCGGGACAATGAGCAGTTCTTC; CDR3 protein: CSARGTSRDNEQFF
V gene: TRBV19; J gene: TRBJ2-3; clone size: NA; D gene: NA; CDR3 DNA: TGTGCCAGTAGTATAGACACAGCTAGCGGCACAGATACGCAGTATTTT; CDR3 protein: CASSIDTASGTDTQYF
V gene: TRBV6-5; J gene: TRBJ2-5; clone size: NA; D gene: NA; CDR3 DNA: TGTGTTAGCAGTTTTATAGACACCAAAGAGACCCAGTACTTC; CDR3 protein: CVSSFIDTKETQYF
V gene: TRBV28; J gene: TRBJ2-3; clone size: NA; D gene: NA; CDR3 DNA: TGTGCCAGCAGCCGGACAATCGGTGTAACAGATACGCAGTATTTT; CDR3 protein: CASSRTIGVTDTQYF
V gene: TRBV5-1; J gene: TRBJ2-3; clone size: NA; D gene: TRBD2; CDR3 DNA: TGCGCCAGCAGCCAAGAGCGGGGAAGCACAGATACGCAGTATTTT; CDR3 protein: CASSQERGSTDTQYF
V gene: TRBV7-9; J gene: TRBJ2-5; clone size: few; D gene: NA; CDR3 DNA: TGTGCCAGCAGCCCCAAACGACGAATCGGACAAGAGACCCAGTACTTC; CDR3 protein: CASSPKRRIGQETQYF
V gene: TRBV4-1; J gene: TRBJ2-7; clone size: few; D gene: TRBD2; CDR3 DNA: TGCGCCAGCAGCCAGGGGATGGGACTAGCCGGTTACGAGCAGTACTTC; CDR3 protein: CASSQGMGLAGYEQYF
V gene: TRBV7-9; J gene: TRBJ2-1; clone size: once; D gene: TRBD1; CDR3 DNA: TGTGCCGGACAGGGGGACGACTACAATGAGAAGTTCTTC; CDR3 protein: CAGQGDDYNEKFF
V gene: TRBV4-1; J gene: TRBJ2-1; clone size: NA; D gene: NA; CDR3 DNA: TGCGCCAGCAGCCACGAACCTCTTCTACTAGCAGGCGATGAGCAGTTCTTC; CDR3 protein: CASSHEPLLLAGDEQFF
V gene: TRBV27; J gene: TRBJ2-3; clone size: many; D gene: TRBD2; CDR3 DNA: TGTGCCAGCAGTTTAACGGGACAGCACCAGACTAGCGGGAGGGACACCCTAGATACGCAGTATTTT; CDR3 protein: CASSLTGQHQTSGRDTLDTQYF
V gene: TRBV28; J gene: TRBJ2-3; clone size: many; D gene: TRBD2; CDR3 DNA: TGTGCCAGCAGTCGGACTAGCGGATACACAGATACGCAGTATTTT; CDR3 protein: CASSRTSGYTDTQYF
V gene: TRBV28; J gene: TRBJ1-2; clone size: NA; D gene: NA; CDR3 DNA: TGTGCCAGCACCAAACCCAGTGGAGGGTCCTACTATGGCTACACCTTC; CDR3 protein: CASTKPSGGSYYGYTF
V gene: TRBV4-2; J gene: TRBJ2-4; clone size: NA; D gene: NA; CDR3 DNA: TGTGCCAGCAGCCAAGATTTTGGCGGGTCGGCCAAAAACATTCAGTACTTC; CDR3 protein: CASSQDFGGSAKNIQYF
V gene: TRBV4-1; J gene: TRBJ1-5; clone size: NA; D gene: NA; CDR3 DNA: TGCGCCAGCAGCCCTGAGAGAGCGGGCCTAGGTCAGCCCCAGCATTTT; CDR3 protein: CASSPERAGLGQPQHF
V gene: TRBV29-1; J gene: TRBJ2-7; clone size: few; D gene: NA; CDR3 DNA: TGCAGCGTTGGGTTCAGGGGCTCCTACGAGCAGTACTTC; CDR3 protein: CSVGFRGSYEQYF